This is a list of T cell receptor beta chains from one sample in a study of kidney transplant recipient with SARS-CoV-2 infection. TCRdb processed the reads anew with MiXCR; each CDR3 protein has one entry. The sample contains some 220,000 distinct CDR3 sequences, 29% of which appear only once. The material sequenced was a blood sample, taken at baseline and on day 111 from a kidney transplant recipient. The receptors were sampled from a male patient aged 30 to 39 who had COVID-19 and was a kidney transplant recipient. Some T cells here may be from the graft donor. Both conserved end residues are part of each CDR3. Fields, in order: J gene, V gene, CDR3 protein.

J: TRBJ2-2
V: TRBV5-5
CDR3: CASSLEGQVNTGELFF

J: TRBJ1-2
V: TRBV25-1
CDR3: CASSCNPELGKTYGYTF

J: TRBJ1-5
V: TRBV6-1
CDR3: CASSEATANQPQHF

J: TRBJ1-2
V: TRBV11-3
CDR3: CASSLEGDLGKTYGYTF

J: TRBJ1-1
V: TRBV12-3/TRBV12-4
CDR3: CASSFQGANTEAFF

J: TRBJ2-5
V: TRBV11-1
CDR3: CASSRTGALQETQYF

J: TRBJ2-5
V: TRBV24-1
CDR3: CATSDPTPGRTHQETQYF

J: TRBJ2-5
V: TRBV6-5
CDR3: CASSLDTLRETQYF

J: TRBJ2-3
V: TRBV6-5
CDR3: CASNESGGPSTDTQYF

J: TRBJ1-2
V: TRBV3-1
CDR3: CASSQGHTPRKTYGYTF

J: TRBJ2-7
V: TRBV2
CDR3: CASSEATQTYEQYF

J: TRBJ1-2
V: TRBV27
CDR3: CASSIHGPGWKTYGYTF

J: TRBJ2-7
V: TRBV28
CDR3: CASSLSGLARHYEQYF

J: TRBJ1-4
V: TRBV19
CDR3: CASSIVTGINEKLFF

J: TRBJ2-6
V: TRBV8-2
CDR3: CGILARITRSRANVLTF

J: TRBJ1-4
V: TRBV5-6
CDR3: CASSAAEDGSLANEKLFF

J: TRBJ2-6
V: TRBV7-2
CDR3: CATSTGAGANVLTF

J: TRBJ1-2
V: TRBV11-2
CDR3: CASSWVTTSRKTYGYTF

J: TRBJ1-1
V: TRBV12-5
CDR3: CASGSPNISPEAFF

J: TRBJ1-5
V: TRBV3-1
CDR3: CASSRQGNQPQHF

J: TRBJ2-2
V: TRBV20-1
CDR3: CSAWAADGQLPNTGELFF

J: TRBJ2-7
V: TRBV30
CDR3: CAWSPPLVGSYEQYF

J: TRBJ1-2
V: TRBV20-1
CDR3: CSAMRQRNYGYTF

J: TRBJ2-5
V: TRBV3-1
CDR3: CASSTGTPISFSETQYF

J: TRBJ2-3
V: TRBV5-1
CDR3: CASSRLKQGAVGDTQYF

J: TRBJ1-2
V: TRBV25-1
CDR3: CASSVRIELGKTYGYTF

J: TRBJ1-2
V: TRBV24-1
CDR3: CATSRLGSTRKAYGYTF

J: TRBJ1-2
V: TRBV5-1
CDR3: CASCMRSVRKTYGYTF

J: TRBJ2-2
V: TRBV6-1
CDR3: CASSEAKGTNTGELFF

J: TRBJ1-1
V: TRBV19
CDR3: CASSIRGGNTEAFF

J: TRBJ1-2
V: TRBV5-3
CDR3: CARGIKVVRKTYGYTF

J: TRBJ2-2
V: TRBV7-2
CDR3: CASSLRGGNTGELFF

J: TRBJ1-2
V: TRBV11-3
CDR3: CASSHGTGGEWNYGYTF

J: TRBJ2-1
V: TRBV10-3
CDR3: CAISEGTSGSGEQFF

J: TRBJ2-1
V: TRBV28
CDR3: CASSFRQGRYNEQFF

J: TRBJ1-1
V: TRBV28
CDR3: CASSLVNTEAFF